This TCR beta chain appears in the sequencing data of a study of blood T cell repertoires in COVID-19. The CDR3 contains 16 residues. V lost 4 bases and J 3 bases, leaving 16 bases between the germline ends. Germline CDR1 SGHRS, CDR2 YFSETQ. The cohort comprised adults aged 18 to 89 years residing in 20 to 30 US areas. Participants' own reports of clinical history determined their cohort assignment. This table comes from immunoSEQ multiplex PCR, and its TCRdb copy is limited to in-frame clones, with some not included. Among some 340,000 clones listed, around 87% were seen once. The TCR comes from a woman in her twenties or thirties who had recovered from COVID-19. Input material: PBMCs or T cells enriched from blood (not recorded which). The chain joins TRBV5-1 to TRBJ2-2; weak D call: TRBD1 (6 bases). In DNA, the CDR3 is TGCGCCAGCAGCCCGGGGACATCCGGGGACACCGGGGAGCTGTTTTTT. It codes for CASSPGTSGDTGELFF.